This entry concerns a single TCR beta chain. The data originate from a study of identical twins. TCRdb analysed the 5' RACE reads with MiXCR anew, one entry per CDR3 protein. The data hold over 200,000 distinct CDR3 sequences, with about 10% observed a single time. The CDR3 has 13 residues. Trimming removed 6 bases from V and 4 bases from J, with 9 bases in between. Germline V gives CDR1 SGHTA, CDR2 FQGNSA. The sequenced sample was memory T cells sorted from blood. This receptor was identified in a man aged 50 to 59 in good health. The chain joins TRBV7-2 to TRBJ2-2; D unresolved. The CDR3 region has the DNA TGTGCCAGCAGAAACCAACCCACCGGGGAGCTGTTTTTT. It is translated as CASRNQPTGELFF.